This T cell receptor (beta chain) was recorded in a study of Graves' ophthalmopathy and Graves' hyperthyroidism. Study-wide results and limits: A 13-signature model separated ophthalmopathy from stable hyperthyroidism, reaching approximately 88% sensitivity and approximately 81% specificity cross-validated.

The trim removed 2 bases at V and 4 bases at J, leaving 14 bases unmatched. The germline V gene encodes CDR1 MNHEY and CDR2 SVGEGT. This CDR3 is built from 18 residues. The sample holds many counts of this clonotype. Its specificity is unknown. The authors amplified TCR beta CDR3 regions, and they did so from RNA transcripts for repertoire sequencing. An opening RT-PCR round employed HTBI primers and preceded a second-round multiplex PCR. One entry per CDR3 protein, called by TCRdb with MiXCR from the multiplex PCR reads. This sample has roughly 410,000 distinct CDR3 sequences, with 15% found just once.

The source material was peripheral blood. The chain couples TRBV6-2 or TRBV6-3 to TRBJ1-2; 9 bases align to TRBD1. The sequence was obtained from a woman under 30 with stable Graves' hyperthyroidism. The CDR3 region is CASSYGLGQGAASYGYTF. The DNA for the CDR3 is TGTGCCAGCAGTTACGGTCTGGGACAGGGTGCCGCCTCCTATGGCTACACCTTC.